The 21 T cell receptor beta chains below all came from one sample that was sequenced in a study of CD8 T cells in ankylosing spondylitis. The antigens of these receptors remain unknown. Study results and limitations: Ankylosing spondylitis blood seemed to carry a telltale TCR beta motif made of under ten highly homologous variants.

From the 5' RACE reads, TCRdb called clonotypes with MiXCR, one entry per CDR3 protein. The data contain around 770,000 distinct CDR3 sequences, under 20% of them singletons. The material sequenced was blood, either unsorted or a sorted T cell fraction (not recorded which). Receptors were obtained from a male donor with ankylosing spondylitis.

The chain couples TRBV7-9 to TRBJ2-2; no firm D call. The CDR3 consists of 14 residues. Per germline, CDR1 SEHNR and CDR2 FQNEAQ (reference sequence). V lost 2 bases and J 5 bases, leaving 9 bases between the germline ends. The DNA for the CDR3 is TGTGCCAGCAGCTTACGGTCCGTTACCGGGGAGCTGTTTTTT. Encoded protein: CASSLRSVTGELFF.

This clonotype was detected a few times. This chain joins TRBV5-4 and TRBJ2-1, with TRBD1 identical over 7 bases. Trimming cost V 5 bases and J 0 bases; bases outside gene matches: 5. CDR3 length: 15 amino acids. Germline V CDR1 and CDR2: SGHNT, YYREEE (reference sequence). Written as DNA, the CDR3 is TGTGCCAGCAGGGTAGGGGGCCTCTCCTACAATGAGCAGTTCTTC. Protein: CASRVGGLSYNEQFF. The whole variable domain, filled in from reference TRBV5-4 and TRBJ2-1, reads ETGVTQSPTHLIKTRGQQVTLRCSSQSGHNTVSWYQQALGQGPQFIFQYYREEENGRGNFPPRFSGLQFPNYSSELNVNALELDDSALYLCASRVGGLSYNEQFFGPGTRLTVL.

The V gene is TRBV7-2, the J gene TRBJ2-1, with D tentatively TRBD2 (5 bases). The CDR3 sequence is 11 residues long. Per the germline V gene, CDR1 is SGHTA and CDR2 is FQGNSA. The V end lost 5 bases, the J end lost 11 bases, and 10 bases lay between the germline ends. In nucleotides, the CDR3 is TGTGCCAGCAGCCCGGACTTTCAGCAGTTCTTC. Translating gives CASSPDFQQFF.

This clonotype was detected only a few times. This chain connects TRBV5-1 to TRBJ2-2; maybe TRBD2 (7 bases). V was pared by 4 bases and J by 3 bases, with 22 bases between. Germline CDR1 is SGHRS and CDR2 is YFSETQ. This CDR3 comprises 18 residues. The CDR3 sequence: CASSPGSRGGADTGELFF. The CDR3 bases are TGCGCCAGCAGCCCCGGGTCTAGGGGGGGAGCGGACACCGGGGAGCTGTTTTTT.

The CDR3, as DNA: TGTGCCAGCAGTTTACGGGACGGATATTACAATGAGCAGTTCTTC. It translates to CASSLRDGYYNEQFF. The rearrangement joins TRBV12-3 or TRBV12-4 to TRBJ2-1, with D perhaps TRBD1 or TRBD2 (5 bases each). Deletions cut 2 bases from V and 4 bases from J, with 12 bases between. This CDR3 region has 15 residues.

The chain links TRBV2 to TRBJ2-6, with a weak D call TRBD1 (6 bases). V was trimmed by 11 bases and J by 4 bases, leaving 15 bases between them. The CDR3 is 14 residues long. Per the germline V gene, CDR1 is SNHLY and CDR2 is FYNNEI. The CDR3 loop is CAGVRTDGANVLTF. The CDR3 DNA sequence: TGTGCCGGGGTCCGGACAGACGGGGCCAACGTCCTGACTTTC.

The chain carries TRBV20-1 and TRBJ2-3, with D possibly TRBD1 on 6 matching bases. The V gene lost 6 bases and the J gene lost 1 base, with 14 bases spanning the gap. The CDR3 totals 14 residues. The germline V gene encodes CDR1 DFQATT and CDR2 SNEGSKA (reference sequence). The CDR3, as DNA: TGCAGTGCCCCTAGGGGGATGGGCACAGATACGCAGTATTTT. It encodes CSAPRGMGTDTQYF.

This clonotype was counted between two and nine times. The V and J genes are TRBV11-2 and TRBJ2-7; TRBD2 aligns across 9 bases. The V and J ends lost 5 bases and 6 bases, in that order; junction bases with no gene match: 5. The CDR3 contains 13 residues. The germline CDR1 and CDR2 sequences are SGHAT and FQNNGV. The DNA of the CDR3 is TGTGCCAGCAGCACGGGGACTAGCAGCGAGCAGTACTTC. Translating gives CASSTGTSSEQYF.

V and J are TRBV2 and TRBJ2-1; D is uncertain. Germline CDR1 and CDR2: SNHLY and FYNNEI. Trimming took off 7 bases at V and 6 bases at J, with 7 bases between the two ends. The CDR3 loop spans 11 amino acids. CDR3 nucleotide sequence: TGTGCCAGCATGTTGGGCAATGAGCAGTTCTTC. Translating it yields CASMLGNEQFF.

The chain combines TRBV29-1 with TRBJ1-3; a possible D gene is TRBD1 (6 bases). The CDR3 has 13 amino acids. The V end lost 7 bases, the J end lost 0 bases, and 10 bases lay between the germline ends. Per germline, CDR1 SQVTM and CDR2 ANQGSEA. This CDR3 reads CSATTGSGNTIYF. The CDR3 bases are TGCAGCGCCACGACAGGCTCTGGAAACACCATATATTTT. Full variable domain (missing parts from reference TRBV29-1 and TRBJ1-3): SAVISQKPSRDICQRGTSLTIQCQVDSQVTMMFWYRQQPGQSLTLIATANQGSEATYESGFVIDKFPISRPNLTFSTLTVSNMSPEDSSIYLCSATTGSGNTIYFGEGSWLTVV.

Many counts were recorded for this clonotype. The chain links TRBV15 to TRBJ1-3; D not resolved. This CDR3 spans 15 amino acids. The V gene's germline CDR1 is LNHNV and CDR2 YYDKDF (reference sequence). Trimming left V 1 base short and J 8 bases short, with 15 bases between. The CDR3: CATSRGEGYLDTIYF. As DNA, the CDR3 is TGTGCCACCAGCAGAGGGGAAGGCTATTTAGACACCATATATTTT.

This clonotype was found a few times. The genes are TRBV7-9 and TRBJ1-1; 7 bases map to TRBD1. The V and J ends lost 2 bases and 3 bases, in that order; junction bases with no gene match: 3. CDR1 SEHNR and CDR2 FQNEAQ come from the germline V gene (reference sequence). The CDR3 consists of 14 residues. CDR3 sequence: CASSLLQGDTEAFF. The DNA of the CDR3 is TGTGCCAGCAGCTTACTGCAGGGGGACACTGAAGCTTTCTTT.

This clonotype has only a few counts. This chain links TRBV14 with TRBJ1-4; possible D gene TRBD1, 6 bases. CDR1 SGHDN and CDR2 FVKESK come from the germline V gene. Trimming stripped 0 bases from V and 4 bases from J, with 9 bases between. The CDR3 is 15 residues long. CDR3 sequence (DNA): TGTGCCAGCAGCCAAGACCAGGGGTATAATGAAAAACTGTTTTTT. Amino acids: CASSQDQGYNEKLFF.

This clonotype has just a few counts. The CDR3 loop reads CAISPADEQYF. CDR3 bases: TGTGCCATCAGCCCCGCGGACGAGCAGTACTTC. The V call is TRBV10-3, the J call TRBJ2-7; D is ambiguous. The germline gives CDR1 ENHRY, CDR2 SYGVKD. V was clipped by 6 bases and J by 5 bases, with 8 bases between them. The CDR3 length is 11 residues.

The chain couples TRBV28 to TRBJ2-7; a possible D gene is TRBD1 (7 bases). The V and J ends lost 5 bases and 6 bases respectively, with 20 bases between them. This CDR3 spans 15 amino acids. Germline-derived CDR1 and CDR2 are MDHEN and SYDVKM. The CDR3 sequence: CASSPQGGGGSEQYF. Written as DNA, the CDR3 is TGTGCCAGCAGTCCCCAGGGGGGTGGGGGCTCCGAGCAGTACTTC.

The V and J genes are TRBV10-3 and TRBJ2-7; maybe TRBD2 (5 bases). The CDR3 sequence is 14 residues long. Germline CDR1 is ENHRY and CDR2 is SYGVKD. The V and J ends lost 6 bases and 1 base respectively, with 13 bases between them. This CDR3 reads CAIRGVGESYEQYF. Here the CDR3 DNA reads TGTGCCATCAGGGGAGTCGGAGAGTCCTACGAGCAGTACTTC.

The chain couples TRBV2 to TRBJ2-1; D perhaps matches TRBD2 (6 bases). V gave up 10 bases and J gave up 1 base, with 17 bases separating them. The CDR3 sequence is 15 residues long. From germline, CDR1 is SNHLY and CDR2 FYNNEI. The CDR3 DNA reads TGTGCCACCATCGGAGGGAAGCCTTCCTACAATGAGCAGTTCTTC. As protein: CATIGGKPSYNEQFF.

The chain combines TRBV27 with TRBJ2-7; 7 positions match TRBD1. CDR3 size: 13 residues. V lost 6 bases and J lost 0; bases outside the gene matches: 2. The germline gives CDR1 MNHEY, CDR2 SMNVEV (reference sequence). CDR3 region: CASSDRASYEQYF. The CDR3 region has the DNA TGTGCCAGCAGCGACAGGGCCTCCTACGAGCAGTACTTC.

In its sample, this clonotype was seen a few times. CDR3 loop: CASSLLREGIYEQYF. The CDR3 coding sequence is TGTGCCAGCAGCTTACTGCGGGAGGGTATATACGAGCAGTACTTC. This sequence joins TRBV7-2 and TRBJ2-7, with TRBD2 matching 9 bases. The CDR3 runs to 15 residues. With 2 bases clipped from V and 4 bases from J, the junction kept 6 bases outside the gene matches. CDR1 and CDR2 from the germline V gene are SGHTA and FQGNSA. The full variable domain, its missing parts supplied by reference TRBV7-2 and TRBJ2-7, is GAGVSQSPSNKVTEKGKDVELRCDPISGHTALYWYRQSLGQGLEFLIYFQGNSAPDKSGLPSDRFSAERTGGSVSTLTIQRTQQEDSAVYLCASSLLREGIYEQYFGPGTRLTVT.

The chain carries TRBV30 and TRBJ2-5; D unclear. Germline CDR1 reads GTSNPN; CDR2 reads SVGIG (reference sequence). Trimming cost V 3 bases and J 2 bases, with 4 bases left between them. The CDR3 sequence is 11 residues long. CDR3 coding DNA: TGTGCCTGGAGCCAGCAAGAGACCCAGTACTTC. Its protein product is CAWSQQETQYF. The whole variable domain, filled in from reference TRBV30 and TRBJ2-5, reads SQTIHQWPATLVQPVGSPLSLECTVEGTSNPNLYWYRQAAGRGLQLLFYSVGIGQISSEVPQNLSASRPQDRQFILSSKKLLLSDSGFYLCAWSQQETQYFGPGTRLLVL.

V gene TRBV5-6 combines with J gene TRBJ2-3; D is ambiguous. The germline V gene encodes CDR1 SGHDT and CDR2 YYEEEE. CDR3 length: 14 residues. V was pared by 0 bases and J by 5 bases, with 10 bases between. This CDR3 is CASSLGDFLDTQYF. CDR3 in DNA: TGTGCCAGCAGCTTGGGAGACTTCCTAGATACGCAGTATTTT. Based on the CDR3 plus reference TRBV5-6 and TRBJ2-3, the full variable domain is DAGVTQSPTHLIKTRGQQVTLRCSPKSGHDTVSWYQQALGQGPQFIFQYYEEEERQRGNFPDRFSGHQFPNYSSELNVNALLLGDSALYLCASSLGDFLDTQYFGPGTRLTVL.